The source of this TCR beta chain is a study of T cell repertoires in cytomegalovirus infection. As for this clonotype: What it binds is unknown.

V was clipped by 5 bases and J by 5 bases, with 14 bases between them. Germline values: CDR1 SGHTA, CDR2 FQGNSA. The CDR3 contains 14 residues. TCRdb re-analysed the reads in MiXCR, keeping a single row per CDR3 protein. Of hundreds of thousands of distinct CDR3 sequences listed, under 55% are singletons. The sequence was collected from a human donor in good health (CMV status not recorded). Some clones in this sample may be carry-over from other donors' samples. The starting material was cultured PBMCs, obtained from culture after CMV antigen stimulation. The chain links TRBV7-2 to TRBJ2-3; tentative D call: TRBD2 (7 bases). CDR3 DNA sequence: TGTGCCAGCAGCCGCGGGGGCCGTGAAGATACGCAGTATTTT. It encodes CASSRGGREDTQYF.